The 3 T cell receptor beta chains listed next were all sequenced from one sample in a study of blood T cell repertoires in COVID-19. This table comes from immunoSEQ multiplex PCR, and its TCRdb copy is limited to in-frame clones, with some not included. The table records about 160,000 clones, over 70% of them present only once. Sequencing was carried out using PBMCs or T cells enriched from blood (not recorded which). The source of these receptors is a woman in her thirties or forties with acute COVID-19.

V gene TRBV7-3 combines with J gene TRBJ2-1, with D tentatively TRBD2 (5 bases). The germline V gene has CDR1 SGHTA and CDR2 FQGTGA. The CDR3 has 14 residues. V gave up 1 base and J gave up 5 bases, with 9 bases separating them. The CDR3 region is CASSLNPADNEQFF. In DNA form, the CDR3 reads TGTGCCAGCAGCTTAAACCCAGCGGACAATGAGCAGTTCTTC.

The chain employs TRBV5-3 and TRBJ2-2, with 11 bases that match TRBD1. TRBV5-3 is an open reading frame whose function is uncertain. V lost 7 bases to trimming and J lost 0 bases; unmatched junction nucleotides: 14. CDR3 length equals 19 residues. CDR3 protein: CARLPDRGPPTSNTGELFF. The CDR3 nucleotides are TGTGCCAGACTACCGGACAGGGGGCCGCCGACTTCGAACACCGGGGAGCTGTTTTTT.

The chain has TRBV30 and TRBJ1-2; 7 nucleotides match TRBD1. Germline V gene sequence: CDR1 GTSNPN, CDR2 SVGIG (reference sequence). V gave up 1 base and J gave up 6 bases; unmatched junction bases: 5. The CDR3 loop spans 13 amino acids. CDR3 region: CAWSDDRADGYTF. CDR3 sequence (DNA): TGTGCCTGGAGTGACGACAGGGCGGATGGCTACACCTTC.